This TCR beta chain was captured in a study of T cells in Graves' hyperthyroidism and ophthalmopathy. Amplification targeted TCR beta CDR3 regions from RNA transcripts. First-round RT-PCR of the TCR CDR3 relied on the HTBI primer set. Each CDR3 protein gets one entry after TCRdb re-called the multiplex PCR reads with MiXCR. This table holds 89,000 or so distinct CDR3 sequences, 40% found once. The ends lost 3 bases at V and 9 bases at J; junction bases unmatched: 13. CDR3 length: 16 residues. CDR1 SGDLS and CDR2 YYNGEE come from the germline V gene. This chain connects TRBV9 to TRBJ2-1; 9 bases are shared with TRBD2. What was sequenced was peripheral blood or thyroid tissue (not recorded which). The source is a woman in her 30s with Graves' hyperthyroidism. CDR3 DNA sequence: TGTGCCAGCAGCGCCGGTGGCGGGAGGGCCTCCGCTGAGCAGTTCTTC. This encodes CASSAGGGRASAEQFF.